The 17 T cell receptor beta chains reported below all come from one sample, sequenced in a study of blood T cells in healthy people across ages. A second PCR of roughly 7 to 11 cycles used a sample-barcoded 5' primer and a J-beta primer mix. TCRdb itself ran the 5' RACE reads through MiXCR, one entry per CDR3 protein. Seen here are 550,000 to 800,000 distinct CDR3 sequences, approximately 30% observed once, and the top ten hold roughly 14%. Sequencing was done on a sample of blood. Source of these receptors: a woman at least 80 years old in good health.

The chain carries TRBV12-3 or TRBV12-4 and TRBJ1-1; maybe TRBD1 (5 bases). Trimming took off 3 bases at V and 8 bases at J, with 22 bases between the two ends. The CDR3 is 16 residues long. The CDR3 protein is CASSFDQGRRSLEAFF. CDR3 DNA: TGTGCCAGCAGTTTCGACCAGGGTCGAAGGTCACTCGAAGCTTTCTTT.

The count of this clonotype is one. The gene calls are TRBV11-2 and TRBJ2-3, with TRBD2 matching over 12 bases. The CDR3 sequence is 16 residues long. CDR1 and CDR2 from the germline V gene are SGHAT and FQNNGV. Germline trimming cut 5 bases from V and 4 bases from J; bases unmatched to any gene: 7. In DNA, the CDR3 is TGTGCCAGCAGCCCGCGGACTAGCGGGGAACCAGATACGCAGTATTTT. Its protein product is CASSPRTSGEPDTQYF. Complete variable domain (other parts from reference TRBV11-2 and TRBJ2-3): EAGVAQSPRYKIIEKRQSVAFWCNPISGHATLYWYQQILGQGPKLLIQFQNNGVVDDSQLPKDRFSAERLKGVDSTLKIQPAKLEDSAVYLCASSPRTSGEPDTQYFGPGTRLTVL.

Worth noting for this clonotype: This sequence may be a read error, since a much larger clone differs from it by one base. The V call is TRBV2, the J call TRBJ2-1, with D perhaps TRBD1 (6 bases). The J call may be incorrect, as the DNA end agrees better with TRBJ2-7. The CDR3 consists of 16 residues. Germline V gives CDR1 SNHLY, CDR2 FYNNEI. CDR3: CASRPKGVGNYNEQYF. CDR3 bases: TGTGCCAGCAGACCCAAGGGGGTAGGGAACTACAATGAGCAGTACTTC.

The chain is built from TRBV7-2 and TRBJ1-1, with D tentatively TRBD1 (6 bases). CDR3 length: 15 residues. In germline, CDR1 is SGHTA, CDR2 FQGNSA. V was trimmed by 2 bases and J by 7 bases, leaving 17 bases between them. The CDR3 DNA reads TGTGCCAGCAGCTTAAGCTGGGCAGGGGTGGTTGAAGCTTTCTTT. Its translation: CASSLSWAGVVEAFF.

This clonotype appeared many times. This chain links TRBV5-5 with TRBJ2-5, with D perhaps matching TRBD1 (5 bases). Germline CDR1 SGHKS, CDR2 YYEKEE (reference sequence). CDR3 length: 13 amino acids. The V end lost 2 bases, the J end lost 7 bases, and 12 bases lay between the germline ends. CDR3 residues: CASSFAQGGTQYF. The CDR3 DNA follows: TGTGCCAGCAGCTTCGCCCAGGGCGGGACCCAGTACTTC. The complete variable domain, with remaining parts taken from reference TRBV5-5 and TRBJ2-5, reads DAGVTQSPTHLIKTRGQQVTLRCSPISGHKSVSWYQQVLGQGPQFIFQYYEKEERGRGNFPDRFSARQFPNYSSELNVNALLLGDSALYLCASSFAQGGTQYFGPGTRLLVL.

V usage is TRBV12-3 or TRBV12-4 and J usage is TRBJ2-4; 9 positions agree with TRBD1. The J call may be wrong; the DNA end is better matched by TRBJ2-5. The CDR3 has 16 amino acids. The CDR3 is CASSLALRTGEETQYF. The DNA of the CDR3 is TGTGCCAGCAGTTTAGCGTTGCGGACAGGGGAAGAGACCCAGTACTTC.

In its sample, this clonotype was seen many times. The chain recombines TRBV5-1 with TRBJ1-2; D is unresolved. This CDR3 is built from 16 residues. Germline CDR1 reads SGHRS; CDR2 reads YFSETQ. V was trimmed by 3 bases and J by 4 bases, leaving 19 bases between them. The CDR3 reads CASSSVRTANIYGYTF. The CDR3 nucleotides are TGCGCCAGCAGCTCCGTTCGGACCGCGAACATCTATGGCTACACCTTC. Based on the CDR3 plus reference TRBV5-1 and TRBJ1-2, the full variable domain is KAGVTQTPRYLIKTRGQQVTLSCSPISGHRSVSWYQQTPGQGLQFLFEYFSETQRNKGNFPGRFSGRQFSNSRSEMNVSTLELGDSALYLCASSSVRTANIYGYTFGSGTRLTVV.

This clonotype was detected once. The CDR3 spells CASSHRGGHETQYF. The CDR3, as DNA: TGTGCCAGCAGTCACAGGGGTGGGCACGAGACCCAGTACTTC. The gene calls are TRBV6-5 and TRBJ2-5, with 7 bases matching TRBD1. Per the germline V gene, CDR1 is MNHEY and CDR2 is SVGAGI. The CDR3 contains 14 residues. J gave up 5 bases and V 5 bases, and 8 bases lay outside the gene matches.

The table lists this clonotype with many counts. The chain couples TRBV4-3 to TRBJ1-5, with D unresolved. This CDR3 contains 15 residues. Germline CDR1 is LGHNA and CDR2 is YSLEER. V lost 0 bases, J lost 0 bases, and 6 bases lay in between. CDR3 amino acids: CASSQDLYSNQPQHF. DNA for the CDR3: TGCGCCAGCAGCCAAGATCTTTATAGCAATCAGCCCCAGCATTTT.

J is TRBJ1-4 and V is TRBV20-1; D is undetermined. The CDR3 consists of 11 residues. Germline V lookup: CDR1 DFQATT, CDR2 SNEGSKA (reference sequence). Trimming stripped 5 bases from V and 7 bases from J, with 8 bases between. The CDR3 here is CSALMGEKLFF. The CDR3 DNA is TGCAGTGCTTTAATGGGTGAAAAACTGTTTTTT.

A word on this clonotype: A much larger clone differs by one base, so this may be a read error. For the CDR3, the DNA is TGCGCCAGCAGCTTGGAGGGACAGGGAACTGAAGTTTTCTTT. This codes for CASSLEGQGTEVFF. This sequence joins TRBV5-1 and TRBJ1-1, with TRBD1 identical over 9 bases. CDR1 SGHRS and CDR2 YFSETQ come from the germline V gene. The CDR3 extends over 14 amino acids.

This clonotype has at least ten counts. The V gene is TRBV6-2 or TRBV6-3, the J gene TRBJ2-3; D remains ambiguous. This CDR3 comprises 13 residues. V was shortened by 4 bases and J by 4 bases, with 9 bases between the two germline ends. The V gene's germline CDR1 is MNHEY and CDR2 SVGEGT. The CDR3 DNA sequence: TGTGCCAGCAGTTTGGCGTTGGCAGATACGCAGTATTTT. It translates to CASSLALADTQYF.

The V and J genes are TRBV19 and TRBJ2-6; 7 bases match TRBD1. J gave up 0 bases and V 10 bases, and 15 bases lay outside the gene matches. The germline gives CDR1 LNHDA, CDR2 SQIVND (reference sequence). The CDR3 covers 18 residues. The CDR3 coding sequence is TGTGCCAACACGACAGGGTACCTCGACTTCTCTGGGGCCAACGTCCTGACTTTC. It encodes CANTTGYLDFSGANVLTF.

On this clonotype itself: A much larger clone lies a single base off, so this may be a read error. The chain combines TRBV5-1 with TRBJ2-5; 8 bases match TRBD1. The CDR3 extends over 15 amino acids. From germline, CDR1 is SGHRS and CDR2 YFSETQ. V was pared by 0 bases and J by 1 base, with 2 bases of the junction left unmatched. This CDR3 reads CASSLGDRCQETQYF. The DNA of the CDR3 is TGCGCCAGCAGCTTGGGGGACAGGTGCCAAGAGACCCAGTACTTC.

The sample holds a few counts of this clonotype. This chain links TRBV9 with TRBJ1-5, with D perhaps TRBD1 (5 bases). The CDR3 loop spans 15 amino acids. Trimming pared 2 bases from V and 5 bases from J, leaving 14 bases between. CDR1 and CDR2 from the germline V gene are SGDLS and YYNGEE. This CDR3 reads CASSVGQGMDQPQHF. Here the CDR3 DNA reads TGTGCCAGCAGCGTGGGCCAGGGTATGGATCAGCCCCAGCATTTT.

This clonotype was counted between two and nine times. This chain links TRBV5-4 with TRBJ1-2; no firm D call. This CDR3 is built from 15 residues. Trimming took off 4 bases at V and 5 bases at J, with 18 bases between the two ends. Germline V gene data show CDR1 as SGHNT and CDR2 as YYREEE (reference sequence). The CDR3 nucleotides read TGTGCCAGCAGCGACCTGGCGACCCGAGTTTATGGCTACACCTTC. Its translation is CASSDLATRVYGYTF.

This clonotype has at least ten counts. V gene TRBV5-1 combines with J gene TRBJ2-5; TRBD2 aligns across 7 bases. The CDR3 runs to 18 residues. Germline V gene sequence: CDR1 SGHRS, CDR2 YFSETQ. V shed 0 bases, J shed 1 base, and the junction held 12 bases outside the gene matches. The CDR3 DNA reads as TGCGCCAGCAGCTTGGGGCTCGGGGCGGGGGACCGCCAAGAGACCCAGTACTTC. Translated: CASSLGLGAGDRQETQYF.